These T cell receptor beta chains were read from a single sample in a study of identifying expanded T cells in peripheral blood. Assay: immunoSEQ multiplex PCR; the TCRdb copy retains only in-frame clones and omits some. This sample carries approximately 90,000 clones, approximately 91% of them seen once, and the ten largest clones take 3.5% to 5%. The specimen sequenced was blood. These receptors came from a person between 18 and 75 years old in good health. Each CDR3 is given with its conserved first and last residue. The D gene is left open where the match is weak. Part of the rows lack a size; the others show once, few, many or a class for expanded clones.

V	D	J	size	CDR3	DNA
TRBV7-7	NA	TRBJ2-5	NA	CASSLRPTFSGQTGETQYF	TGTGCCAGCAGCTTACGTCCCACCTTTAGCGGCCAAACGGGGGAGACCCAGTACTTC
TRBV9	NA	TRBJ2-7	NA	CASSLRMGAYEQYF	TGTGCCAGCAGCCTACGTATGGGAGCCTACGAGCAGTACTTC
TRBV25-1	TRBD1	TRBJ2-4	NA	CASSATGQGKNIQYF	TGTGCCAGCAGTGCGACGGGACAGGGCAAAAACATTCAGTACTTC
TRBV7-9	NA	TRBJ1-2	NA	CASSPNGLVGGYTF	TGTGCCAGCAGCCCAAATGGACTCGTCGGAGGCTACACCTTC
TRBV5-6	NA	TRBJ2-6	NA	CASSLRGAGANVLTF	TGTGCCAGCAGTTTGAGGGGAGCTGGGGCCAACGTCCTGACTTTC
TRBV6-6	TRBD1	TRBJ1-1	NA	CASSLTGTGMTEAFF	TGTGCCAGCAGCTTGACAGGGACAGGTATGACTGAAGCTTTCTTT
TRBV30	NA	TRBJ2-1	NA	CACGGHEQFF	TGTGCCTGCGGGGGTCATGAGCAGTTCTTC
TRBV25-1	TRBD1	TRBJ2-1	NA	CATPGTGGNEQFF	TGTGCCACACCCGGGACAGGGGGCAATGAGCAGTTCTTC
TRBV7-3	NA	TRBJ2-7	NA	CASSLSGGPGGEQYF	TGTGCCAGCAGCTTATCCGGGGGCCCCGGGGGGGAGCAGTACTTC
TRBV5-1	TRBD2	TRBJ2-1	NA	CASSLGGLAGAHLYNEQFF	TGCGCCAGCAGCTTGGGGGGACTAGCGGGGGCCCACCTATACAATGAGCAGTTCTTC
TRBV28	TRBD1	TRBJ2-7	NA	CASSPRTGLEQYF	TGTGCCAGCAGTCCCCGGACAGGGCTCGAGCAGTACTTC
TRBV10-1	NA	TRBJ2-7	few	CASWSGLLSYEQYF	TGCGCCAGCTGGAGCGGTTTGCTCTCCTACGAGCAGTACTTC
TRBV4-1	TRBD2	TRBJ2-1	NA	CASSQTRAGGRYNEQFF	TGCGCCAGCAGCCAGACCCGAGCGGGGGGAAGGTACAATGAGCAGTTCTTC
TRBV29-1	NA	TRBJ2-1	NA	CSVEAWQDNEQFF	TGCAGCGTTGAAGCGTGGCAGGACAATGAGCAGTTCTTC
TRBV5-6	TRBD1	TRBJ2-5	NA	CASSKTGPGETQYF	TGTGCCAGCAGCAAGACAGGGCCTGGGGAGACCCAGTACTTC
TRBV19	TRBD1	TRBJ2-7	few	CASSSPGQGSEGEQYF	TGTGCCAGTAGTTCACCGGGACAGGGGTCGGAGGGCGAGCAGTACTTC
TRBV18	NA	TRBJ2-3	once	CASSPPASTDTQYF	TGTGCCAGCTCACCACCGGCTAGCACAGATACGCAGTATTTT
TRBV6-4	NA	TRBJ2-2	few	CASSPRGDTGELFF	TGTGCCAGCAGCCCCAGGGGTGACACCGGGGAGCTGTTTTTT
TRBV19	NA	TRBJ1-1	few	CASSIRGRGAFF	TGTGCCAGTAGTATCCGGGGAAGGGGAGCTTTCTTT
TRBV7-2	TRBD1	TRBJ2-1	NA	CASSYQGASNEQFF	TGTGCCAGCAGCTATCAGGGGGCAAGCAATGAGCAGTTCTTC
TRBV15	NA	TRBJ2-3	once	CATSPPGRTDTQYF	TGTGCCACCAGCCCTCCGGGGCGCACAGATACGCAGTATTTT
TRBV7-2	NA	TRBJ1-1	NA	CASSEQIGGFTEAFF	TGTGCCAGCAGCGAACAAATAGGGGGGTTCACTGAAGCTTTCTTT
TRBV29-1	TRBD1	TRBJ2-4	NA	CSVGQGAVLSAKNIQYF	TGCAGCGTTGGACAGGGGGCCGTTTTGTCTGCCAAAAACATTCAGTACTTC
TRBV28	NA	TRBJ1-1	few	CASKTVAEAFF	TGTGCCAGCAAGACGGTTGCTGAAGCTTTCTTT
TRBV10-1	TRBD1	TRBJ1-5	once	CASRGQGVSNQPQHF	TGCGCCAGCAGGGGACAGGGGGTAAGCAATCAGCCCCAGCATTTT
TRBV18	NA	TRBJ2-3	NA	CASSPSGPADTQYF	TGTGCCAGCTCACCGAGTGGCCCAGCGGATACGCAGTATTTT
TRBV6-4	NA	TRBJ2-1	NA	CASSGGPSGEQFF	TGTGCCAGCAGTGGGGGCCCCAGCGGAGAGCAGTTCTTC
TRBV19	TRBD2	TRBJ2-2	NA	CASSRIARTSGRFGSGELFF	TGTGCCAGTAGTAGAATCGCTCGGACTAGCGGGAGATTCGGATCCGGGGAGCTGTTTTTT
TRBV5-4	NA	TRBJ1-3	medium-sized	CASSLRGTGNTIYF	TGTGCCAGCAGCTTGAGGGGGACGGGAAACACCATATATTTT
TRBV6-5	NA	TRBJ2-7	NA	CATKGGLSYEQYF	TGTGCCACCAAGGGGGGATTATCCTACGAGCAGTACTTC
TRBV28	NA	TRBJ2-7	once	CASSLGTKQYF	TGTGCCAGCAGTTTAGGGACAAAGCAGTACTTC
TRBV28	NA	TRBJ2-6	NA	CASSYAPFSGANVLTF	TGTGCCAGCAGTTACGCTCCGTTCTCTGGGGCCAACGTCCTGACTTTC
TRBV10-3	NA	TRBJ2-3	NA	CATSQSTDTQYF	TGTGCCACCTCACAGAGCACAGATACGCAGTATTTT
TRBV6-1	TRBD2	TRBJ2-1	few	CASSEAASGSGEQFF	TGTGCCAGCAGTGAAGCGGCTAGCGGGAGCGGAGAGCAGTTCTTC
TRBV5-6	NA	TRBJ1-6	NA	CASSIEGVKNSPLHF	TGTGCCAGCAGCATCGAAGGCGTAAAAAATTCACCCCTCCACTTT
TRBV6-9	NA	TRBJ2-1	NA	CASSSQNNEQFF	TGTGCCAGCAGTTCCCAGAACAATGAGCAGTTCTTC
TRBV27	NA	TRBJ2-7	NA	CASSGPFEQYF	TGTGCCAGCAGTGGGCCTTTCGAGCAGTACTTC
TRBV4-3	TRBD2	TRBJ2-1	NA	CASSPRLAGGYNEQFF	TGCGCCAGCAGCCCCCGACTAGCGGGAGGCTACAATGAGCAGTTCTTC
TRBV5-4	NA	TRBJ1-1	NA	CASSLAGGDTEAFF	TGTGCCAGCAGCTTGGCCGGGGGAGACACTGAAGCTTTCTTT
TRBV28	NA	TRBJ1-2	NA	CASSPLKDGSNYGYTF	TGTGCCAGCAGTCCGCTGAAGGACGGATCTAACTATGGCTACACCTTC
TRBV10-2	NA	TRBJ1-1	NA	CASRAAANTEAFF	TGCGCCAGCAGGGCGGCGGCGAACACTGAAGCTTTCTTT
TRBV9	TRBD1	TRBJ2-3	NA	CASSVLGQSTDTQYF	TGTGCCAGCAGCGTACTGGGACAGAGCACAGATACGCAGTATTTT
TRBV30	TRBD1	TRBJ1-5	NA	CAWSVGQGALTQHF	TGTGCCTGGAGCGTGGGACAGGGGGCTCTGACCCAGCATTTT
TRBV28	NA	TRBJ1-1	NA	CASSVRGGTGSWYTEAFF	TGTGCCAGCAGTGTTAGGGGGGGCACAGGGAGTTGGTACACTGAAGCTTTCTTT
TRBV7-3	TRBD2	TRBJ2-3	NA	CASSSTSGGDTQYF	TGTGCCAGCAGCTCGACTAGCGGGGGAGATACGCAGTATTTT
TRBV2	TRBD2	TRBJ2-1	NA	CASRSGRIYNEQFF	TGTGCCAGCAGAAGCGGGAGGATCTACAATGAGCAGTTCTTC
TRBV6-5	NA	TRBJ1-4	once	CASSSARARNEKLFF	TGTGCCAGCAGTTCCGCACGGGCTCGAAATGAAAAACTGTTTTTT
TRBV7-8	NA	TRBJ2-7	NA	CASSLVPRGDEQYF	TGTGCCAGCAGCTTAGTCCCCCGAGGGGACGAGCAGTACTTC
TRBV7-2	NA	TRBJ1-1	NA	CASSWGYRLEAFF	TGTGCCAGCAGCTGGGGTTACCGGCTTGAAGCTTTCTTT
TRBV6-4	NA	TRBJ2-3	medium-sized	CASSDEAEGTDTQYF	TGTGCCAGCAGTGACGAGGCGGAGGGGACAGATACGCAGTATTTT
TRBV5-8	TRBD2	TRBJ2-1	NA	CASSLGLAGEQFF	TGTGCCAGCAGCCTGGGACTAGCCGGCGAGCAGTTCTTC
TRBV6-1	NA	TRBJ2-1	NA	CASSASLSDSGIRNEQFF	TGTGCCAGCAGTGCCAGTCTGTCGGACAGCGGGATCAGGAATGAGCAGTTCTTC
TRBV7-2	NA	TRBJ1-4	NA	CASSLGAGPNEKLFF	TGTGCCAGCAGCTTAGGGGCAGGGCCTAATGAAAAACTGTTTTTT
TRBV28	TRBD1	TRBJ2-2	NA	CASRYSDRATGELFF	TGTGCCAGCAGATACTCCGACAGGGCAACCGGGGAGCTGTTTTTT